The rows below give T cell receptor beta chains drawn from one sample of a study of T-cell reconstitution after alpha-beta-depleted transplantation in children. MiXCR was run by TCRdb on the PCR reads, yielding one entry per CDR3 protein. This sample has 450,000 to 550,000 distinct CDR3 sequences; roughly an eighth occur once, and the top ten carry 13% to 15%. This specimen consisted of PBMCs, mostly from graft donor cells, obtained 180 days after TCRalphabeta/CD19-depleted stem cell transplant. The receptors here all came from a female patient aged 2-10 years who had a stem cell transplant for aplastic anemia, so the T cells may come from the graft donor. CDR3s include the opening cysteine and the closing phenylalanine or tryptophan. Each record gives: V gene, clone size, D gene, J gene, CDR3 DNA, CDR3 protein. The D gene is left open where the match is weak. Clone size is shown for a subset of rows, as once, few, many or a class of expanded clone.

v_gene: TRBV19
abundance: few
d_gene: .
j_gene: TRBJ1-5
CDR3nt: TGTGCCAGTAGCAATGACAGGAGCAATCAGCCCCAGCATTTT
CDR3aa: CASSNDRSNQPQHF

v_gene: TRBV12-3/TRBV12-4
abundance: many
d_gene: TRBD1
j_gene: TRBJ2-7
CDR3nt: TGTGCCAGCAGGAGACAGGGGTACGAGCAGTACTTC
CDR3aa: CASRRQGYEQYF

v_gene: TRBV6-2/TRBV6-3
abundance: .
d_gene: .
j_gene: TRBJ1-5
CDR3nt: TGTGCCAGCAGTTACGGCTGGGCAGGGGGCAATCAGCCCCAGCATTTT
CDR3aa: CASSYGWAGGNQPQHF

v_gene: TRBV5-1
abundance: .
d_gene: TRBD2
j_gene: TRBJ2-2
CDR3nt: TGCGCCAGCAGCTTGCGTCAACTAGCGGGAGCCATCAACACCGGGGAGCTGTTTTTT
CDR3aa: CASSLRQLAGAINTGELFF

v_gene: TRBV4-3
abundance: .
d_gene: TRBD2
j_gene: TRBJ2-1
CDR3nt: TGCGCCAGCAGCCAAGTCGGGACTAGCGGGAGGGCAAATGAGCAGTTCTTC
CDR3aa: CASSQVGTSGRANEQFF

v_gene: TRBV11-3
abundance: few
d_gene: .
j_gene: TRBJ2-5
CDR3nt: TGTGCCAGCAGCCATGGGACGGACGAAGAGACCCAGTACTTC
CDR3aa: CASSHGTDEETQYF

v_gene: TRBV15
abundance: .
d_gene: .
j_gene: TRBJ2-7
CDR3nt: TGTGCCACCAGCAGAGCTACAGGACTCCACTACGAGCAGTACTTC
CDR3aa: CATSRATGLHYEQYF

v_gene: TRBV5-6
abundance: .
d_gene: .
j_gene: TRBJ1-2
CDR3nt: TGTGCCAGCAGCCCGGCGGGAGGAAACTATGGCTACACCTTC
CDR3aa: CASSPAGGNYGYTF

v_gene: TRBV5-1
abundance: few
d_gene: .
j_gene: TRBJ1-3
CDR3nt: TGCGCCAGCAGCTTGGGGGCGACCTCTGGAAACACCATATATTTT
CDR3aa: CASSLGATSGNTIYF

v_gene: TRBV28
abundance: many
d_gene: .
j_gene: TRBJ2-5
CDR3nt: TGTGCCAGCACCTTGGGACCCGGCCTCCAAGAGACCCAGTACTTC
CDR3aa: CASTLGPGLQETQYF

v_gene: TRBV7-3
abundance: few
d_gene: .
j_gene: TRBJ2-2
CDR3nt: TGTGCCAGCAGACTTGAAGGGCGAACCGGGGAGCTGTTTTTT
CDR3aa: CASRLEGRTGELFF

v_gene: TRBV11-3
abundance: .
d_gene: .
j_gene: TRBJ2-1
CDR3nt: TGTGCCAGCCATACTTCGACTCACAATGAGCAGTTCTTC
CDR3aa: CASHTSTHNEQFF

v_gene: TRBV9
abundance: few
d_gene: .
j_gene: TRBJ2-1
CDR3nt: TGTGCCAGCAGCGTAGAAGGAATCGATGAGCAGTTCTTC
CDR3aa: CASSVEGIDEQFF

v_gene: TRBV11-3
abundance: .
d_gene: TRBD1
j_gene: TRBJ1-4
CDR3nt: TGTGCCAGCAGCTTAGAGGACAGGGTTAATGAAAAACTGTTTTTT
CDR3aa: CASSLEDRVNEKLFF

v_gene: TRBV5-1
abundance: few
d_gene: .
j_gene: TRBJ2-1
CDR3nt: TGCGCCAGCAGCTTGGTCGGGGCCCCATACAATGAGCAGTTCTTC
CDR3aa: CASSLVGAPYNEQFF

v_gene: TRBV5-1
abundance: .
d_gene: .
j_gene: TRBJ2-7
CDR3nt: TGCGCCAGCAGCTCTGAGGTCTCCTACGAGCAGTACTTC
CDR3aa: CASSSEVSYEQYF

v_gene: TRBV24-1
abundance: few
d_gene: TRBD1
j_gene: TRBJ1-2
CDR3nt: TGTGCCACCAGTGATGGGCCGGGACAGGGATCTTCTAACTATGGCTACACCTTC
CDR3aa: CATSDGPGQGSSNYGYTF

v_gene: TRBV18
abundance: .
d_gene: .
j_gene: TRBJ1-2
CDR3nt: TGTGCCAGCTCACCACCCCGGATAGGGGCTGGTGGCTACACCTTC
CDR3aa: CASSPPRIGAGGYTF

v_gene: TRBV20-1
abundance: .
d_gene: TRBD2
j_gene: TRBJ2-5
CDR3nt: TGCAGTGCTAGAGGTTCCGCGGGAGGGAAAGAGACCCAGTACTTC
CDR3aa: CSARGSAGGKETQYF

v_gene: TRBV7-2
abundance: .
d_gene: .
j_gene: TRBJ2-5
CDR3nt: TGTGCCAGCACCACTACCAGAGAGACCCAGTACTTC
CDR3aa: CASTTTRETQYF

v_gene: TRBV4-2
abundance: few
d_gene: TRBD1
j_gene: TRBJ1-5
CDR3nt: TGTGCCAGCAGCCAAGGGGACGGGACAGGCGATAGCAATCAGCCCCAGCATTTT
CDR3aa: CASSQGDGTGDSNQPQHF

v_gene: TRBV3-1
abundance: few
d_gene: .
j_gene: TRBJ1-3
CDR3nt: TGTGCCAGCAGCCGGGACACAATCTCTGGAAACACCATATATTTT
CDR3aa: CASSRDTISGNTIYF

v_gene: TRBV20-1
abundance: many
d_gene: .
j_gene: TRBJ2-7
CDR3nt: TGCAGTGCTCCCCTCGGACGTCCCTACGAGCAGTACTTC
CDR3aa: CSAPLGRPYEQYF

v_gene: TRBV5-5
abundance: .
d_gene: .
j_gene: TRBJ1-1
CDR3nt: TGTGCCAGCAGCTTGGGGAGCAGCTCACAGGGTAAAGCTTTCTTT
CDR3aa: CASSLGSSSQGKAFF

v_gene: TRBV28
abundance: .
d_gene: .
j_gene: TRBJ2-3
CDR3nt: TGTGCCAGCAGTTCCGCCACCGGGTGGGGCCCGGATACGCAGTATTTT
CDR3aa: CASSSATGWGPDTQYF

v_gene: TRBV5-1
abundance: .
d_gene: .
j_gene: TRBJ2-3
CDR3nt: TGCGCCAGCAGCCTGGCCGAGGGGAACACAGATACGCAGTATTTT
CDR3aa: CASSLAEGNTDTQYF

v_gene: TRBV6-2/TRBV6-3
abundance: few
d_gene: TRBD2
j_gene: TRBJ2-2
CDR3nt: TGTGCCAGCACCTGGACTAGCGGGAGTGGAACCGGGGAGCTGTTTTTT
CDR3aa: CASTWTSGSGTGELFF

v_gene: TRBV6-5
abundance: few
d_gene: .
j_gene: TRBJ2-3
CDR3nt: TGTGCCAGCAGTTCGACCTGGTTTGGCAGGGAAGGAACAGATACGCAGTATTTT
CDR3aa: CASSSTWFGREGTDTQYF

v_gene: TRBV7-2
abundance: many
d_gene: TRBD2
j_gene: TRBJ2-7
CDR3nt: TGTGCCAGCAGCCCCCGGTCTAGCGGGGGGAACGAGCAGTACTTC
CDR3aa: CASSPRSSGGNEQYF

v_gene: TRBV11-2
abundance: few
d_gene: TRBD2
j_gene: TRBJ2-5
CDR3nt: TGTGCCAGCAGCTTGAGGATGGGTAGCGGGAGGCCGGGTGAGACCCAGTACTTC
CDR3aa: CASSLRMGSGRPGETQYF

v_gene: TRBV6-2/TRBV6-3
abundance: few
d_gene: TRBD2
j_gene: TRBJ2-1
CDR3nt: TGTGCCAGCAGTTACTTAGGTCGGGGGCCACTAGCGGGGACCTACAATGAGCAGTTCTTC
CDR3aa: CASSYLGRGPLAGTYNEQFF

v_gene: TRBV27
abundance: few
d_gene: TRBD1
j_gene: TRBJ1-2
CDR3nt: TGTGCCAGCAGTTGGGACAGGGCCGGTCTCTCTGGCTACACCTTC
CDR3aa: CASSWDRAGLSGYTF

v_gene: TRBV15
abundance: many
d_gene: TRBD2
j_gene: TRBJ2-1
CDR3nt: TGTGCCACCAGCAAGCGGGAGGCTGACAATGAGCAGTTCTTC
CDR3aa: CATSKREADNEQFF

v_gene: TRBV11-1
abundance: .
d_gene: TRBD1
j_gene: TRBJ1-2
CDR3nt: TGTGCCAGCAGCTTACCCGGACTGACAGGGGGCGGAGACTATGGCTACACCTTC
CDR3aa: CASSLPGLTGGGDYGYTF

v_gene: TRBV27
abundance: .
d_gene: .
j_gene: TRBJ2-2
CDR3nt: TGTGCCAGCAGTGCTGGACAGAGAAACTTCGCGAACACCGGGGAGCTGTTTTTT
CDR3aa: CASSAGQRNFANTGELFF

v_gene: TRBV10-3
abundance: many
d_gene: .
j_gene: TRBJ2-7
CDR3nt: TGTGCCATCAGTGGAGCCAGGTGGTCCCGGGAGCAGTACTTC
CDR3aa: CAISGARWSREQYF